Shown below are 19 T cell receptor beta chains from a single sample sequenced in a study of a mutant IDH1 vaccine in newly diagnosed glioma. Time point of the sample: week 47, end of study. Every vaccine dose comprised 300 ug of mutant IDH1 20-mer peptide plus topical imiquimod. These TCRs' antigens remain unknown. Profiled with immunoSEQ multiplex PCR; TCRdb holds only in-frame clones, not every one. Among about 50,000 clones listed, less than 80% were seen once. The input for sequencing was PBMCs, taken from a glioma patient whose treatment included an IDH1 peptide vaccine. The receptors stem from a man in his fifties or sixties with glioma.

CDR3 sequence (DNA): TGTGCCACCAGCCACCCGGACCCGAACACTGAAGCTTTCTTT. Protein product: CATSHPDPNTEAFF. The rearrangement uses TRBV15 and TRBJ1-1, with no clear D. Germline V CDR1 and CDR2: LNHNV, YYDKDF (reference sequence). Trimming removed 5 bases from V and 1 base from J, with 11 bases in between. The length of the CDR3 is 14 residues.

V usage is TRBV2 and J usage is TRBJ2-3; 7 bases align to TRBD2. V lost 7 bases and J lost 6; bases outside the gene matches: 10. The length of the CDR3 is 14 residues. The germline CDR1 and CDR2 sequences are SNHLY and FYNNEI. The CDR3: CASNKGGSVDTQYF. The CDR3 DNA reads TGTGCCAGCAATAAGGGAGGGTCTGTGGATACGCAGTATTTT.

The chain combines TRBV4-3 with TRBJ2-2; D might be TRBD2 (7 bases). With 4 bases removed from V and 3 bases from J, the gap between germline ends came to 9 bases. This CDR3 region has 14 residues. Germline V gene data show CDR1 as LGHNA and CDR2 as YSLEER. The CDR3 sequence: CASSPGGYTGELFF. The DNA for the CDR3 is TGCGCCAGCAGCCCGGGGGGCTACACCGGGGAGCTGTTTTTT.

The chain is built from TRBV25-1 and TRBJ2-7; D remains ambiguous. V was cut by 8 bases and J by 7 bases, with 21 bases left in between. The germline CDR1 and CDR2 sequences are MGHDK and SYGVNS. This CDR3 spans 14 amino acids. CDR3 residues: CASGRTAENGEQYF. The CDR3, as DNA: TGTGCCAGCGGTCGAACCGCCGAGAACGGTGAGCAGTACTTC.

V is TRBV25-1 and J is TRBJ2-7; TRBD1 matches 10 bases. This CDR3 is built from 16 residues. Germline lookup yields CDR1 MGHDK and CDR2 SYGVNS. With 3 bases clipped from V and 2 bases from J, the junction kept 7 bases outside the gene matches. In nucleotides, the CDR3 is TGTGCCAGCAGTGAGGGGACAGGGGTGCCCACCTACGAGCAGTACTTC. Translation: CASSEGTGVPTYEQYF.

The genes are TRBV6-5 and TRBJ2-5; 9 bases fit TRBD2. With 10 bases clipped from V and 5 bases from J, the junction kept 8 bases outside the gene matches. Germline CDR1 MNHEY, CDR2 SVGAGI. The CDR3 extends over 13 amino acids. DNA for the CDR3: TGTGCCATTCTAGCGGGGCGGGGGGAGACCCAGTACTTC. Protein sequence: CAILAGRGETQYF.

V usage is TRBV2 and J usage is TRBJ2-1; D is unresolved. This CDR3 has 13 amino acids. V was pared by 8 bases and J by 0 bases, with 8 bases between. Germline CDR1 SNHLY, CDR2 FYNNEI. The CDR3 is CASAGSSYNEQFF. The CDR3 bases are TGTGCCAGCGCCGGAAGCTCCTACAATGAGCAGTTCTTC.

The V and J genes are TRBV9 and TRBJ2-2; D is possibly TRBD1 (5 bases). Trimming cost V 4 bases and J 4 bases, with 8 bases left between them. The CDR3 is made up of 13 amino acids. Germline V CDR1 and CDR2: SGDLS, YYNGEE. The CDR3 loop is CASSLQGTGELFF. The CDR3 DNA reads TGTGCCAGCAGCCTTCAGGGCACCGGGGAGCTGTTTTTT.

V is TRBV7-9 and J is TRBJ2-2, with 10 bases that match TRBD1. The V segment lost 0 bases and the J segment 6 bases; nucleotides outside the gene matches: 1. The V gene's germline CDR1 is SEHNR and CDR2 FQNEAQ (reference sequence). This CDR3 comprises 15 residues. The chain's CDR3 is CASSLAGTGAGELFF. Here the CDR3 DNA reads TGTGCCAGCAGCTTAGCCGGGACAGGGGCCGGGGAGCTGTTTTTT. Supplemented by reference TRBV7-9 and TRBJ2-2, the full variable domain reads DTGVSQNPRHKITKRGQNVTFRCDPISEHNRLYWYRQTLGQGPEFLTYFQNEAQLEKSRLLSDRFSAERPKGSFSTLEIQRTEQGDSAMYLCASSLAGTGAGELFFGEGSRLTVL.

The CDR3 loop reads CASSFHDREAFF. CDR3 bases: TGTGCCAGCAGCTTTCACGACAGGGAAGCTTTCTTT. The chain couples TRBV5-4 to TRBJ1-1, with D possibly matching TRBD1 (6 bases). This CDR3 spans 12 amino acids. The germline V gene has CDR1 SGHNT and CDR2 YYREEE (reference sequence). The V gene lost 2 bases and the J gene lost 8 bases, with 10 bases spanning the gap.

The chain employs TRBV7-9 and TRBJ1-3, with no clear D. This CDR3 region has 15 residues. Looked up from germline, CDR1 is SEHNR and CDR2 is FQNEAQ (reference sequence). Trimming took 4 bases from V and 2 from J, leaving 12 bases between them. The DNA of the CDR3 is TGTGCCAGCAGCTCCCTGAAGGTTCCTGGAAACACCATATATTTT. It is translated as CASSSLKVPGNTIYF.

The table lists this clone with a count of one. The chain recombines TRBV19 with TRBJ2-6, with unresolved D. Between the trimmed V and J ends, which lost 5 bases and 3 bases, there was a span of 11 bases. The CDR3 is 15 residues long. Germline CDR1 and CDR2: LNHDA and SQIVND (reference sequence). In DNA, the CDR3 is TGTGCCAGTAGTCTGGAAAATCTTGGGGCCAACGTCCTGACTTTC. Residues: CASSLENLGANVLTF.

The genes are TRBV10-3 and TRBJ2-5, with 11 bases lining up with TRBD2. The length of the CDR3 is 15 residues. Germline assignment: CDR1 ENHRY and CDR2 SYGVKD. Unmatched junction bases numbered 5, after V lost 7 bases and J lost 1 base. CDR3 in amino acids: CAIKPGLAAQETQYF. As DNA, the CDR3 is TGTGCCATCAAACCGGGACTAGCGGCCCAAGAGACCCAGTACTTC.

The rearrangement uses TRBV6-1 and TRBJ2-2, with TRBD1 matching over 7 bases. This CDR3 has 13 residues. CDR1 MNHNS and CDR2 SASEGT come from the germline V gene. After removal of 7 bases from V and 6 bases from J, the junction contained 5 bases not matched to a gene. The CDR3 sequence is CASTSGTAGELFF. The CDR3, as DNA: TGTGCCAGCACGTCGGGGACAGCCGGGGAGCTGTTTTTT.

The V gene is TRBV18, the J gene TRBJ1-4; tentatively, D is TRBD1 (5 bases). CDR1 and CDR2 (germline): KGHSH, LQKENI. Trimming removed 1 base from V and 6 bases from J, with 12 bases in between. The CDR3 loop spans 15 amino acids. The CDR3: CASSPRRGVDEKLFF. The CDR3 coding sequence is TGTGCCAGCTCACCACGTCGGGGGGTCGATGAAAAACTGTTTTTT.

This clone was observed a handful of times. The chain carries TRBV5-1 and TRBJ1-4, with D perhaps matching TRBD1 (6 bases). The CDR3 loop spans 16 amino acids. CDR1 and CDR2 (germline): SGHRS, YFSETQ. Trimming pared 2 bases from V and 3 bases from J, leaving 14 bases between. This CDR3 is CASSLGGSLANEKLFF. The CDR3 bases are TGCGCCAGCAGCTTAGGGGGGTCCCTAGCTAATGAAAAACTGTTTTTT.

This clone has a count of ten or more. This chain uses TRBV30 with TRBJ1-4; the D is unclear. Trimming pared 5 bases from V and 0 bases from J, leaving 7 bases between. Germline CDR1 and CDR2: GTSNPN and SVGIG (reference sequence). The CDR3 has 13 residues. CDR3 loop: CAWLQSTNEKLFF. The CDR3 coding sequence is TGTGCCTGGCTTCAGTCAACTAATGAAAAACTGTTTTTT.

This clone was seen more than once but under ten times. The V call is TRBV5-5, the J call TRBJ1-4, with D perhaps matching TRBD1 (5 bases). The CDR3 spans 15 residues. Deletions cut 4 bases from V and 2 bases from J, with 12 bases between. CDR1 and CDR2 (germline): SGHKS, YYEKEE (reference sequence). As DNA, the CDR3 is TGTGCCAGCAGCCACGGGGCGCTCACTAATGAAAAACTGTTTTTT. This translates into CASSHGALTNEKLFF.

The chain is built from TRBV6-1 and TRBJ1-3, with a possible D match to TRBD1 (6 bases). This CDR3 has 14 residues. From germline, CDR1 is MNHNS and CDR2 SASEGT. V lost 6 bases and J 3 bases, leaving 12 bases between the germline ends. The CDR3 DNA reads TGTGCCAGCAGGCCCGGGACACTTGGAAACACCATATATTTT. Its translation: CASRPGTLGNTIYF.